This is a list of T cell receptor beta chains from one sample in a study of cytotoxic CD8 clonotypes in ibrutinib-treated CLL. TCRdb's copy holds only in-frame clones and misses some; the assay was immunoSEQ multiplex PCR. Of about 160,000 clones listed, about 88% are singletons. Source: PBMCs, taken at disease progression, from a patient treated with ibrutinib. The origin of the receptors is a human donor with chronic lymphocytic leukemia. CDR3s include the opening cysteine and the closing phenylalanine or tryptophan. The D gene is left open where the match is weak. Clone size, where shown, is once, few, many, or a class for clones that have expanded.

D gene: .; J gene: TRBJ2-7; V gene: TRBV7-9; clone size: .; CDR3 DNA: TGTGCCAGCAGCTTAGGCAGGGATTACGAGCAGTACTTC; CDR3 protein: CASSLGRDYEQYF
D gene: .; J gene: TRBJ1-1; V gene: TRBV7-3; clone size: .; CDR3 DNA: TGTGCCAGCAGCTTAAACAGGGACACTGAAGCTTTCTTT; CDR3 protein: CASSLNRDTEAFF
D gene: .; J gene: TRBJ1-1; V gene: TRBV10-3; clone size: few; CDR3 DNA: TGTGCCATCAGGGAAGGACGTAAGAACACTGAAGCTTTCTTT; CDR3 protein: CAIREGRKNTEAFF
D gene: .; J gene: TRBJ1-2; V gene: TRBV7-3; clone size: .; CDR3 DNA: TGTGCCAGCAGCCCTGGGACGGGCGGCTACACCTTC; CDR3 protein: CASSPGTGGYTF
D gene: TRBD2; J gene: TRBJ2-7; V gene: TRBV7-3; clone size: .; CDR3 DNA: TGTGCCAGCAGCTTATATGCTAGCGGGTCAACCAACTACGAGCAGTACTTC; CDR3 protein: CASSLYASGSTNYEQYF
D gene: .; J gene: TRBJ2-7; V gene: TRBV21-1; clone size: .; CDR3 DNA: TGTGCCAGCAGCCCAAGAAAGGGGGAACGAAGCTCCTACGAGCAGTACTTC; CDR3 protein: CASSPRKGERSSYEQYF
D gene: .; J gene: TRBJ1-4; V gene: TRBV5-6; clone size: .; CDR3 DNA: TGTGCCAGCAGCTTGCGGGGGCTTGGTGAAAAACTGTTTTTT; CDR3 protein: CASSLRGLGEKLFF
D gene: .; J gene: TRBJ2-7; V gene: TRBV10-3; clone size: .; CDR3 DNA: TGTGCCATCAGTGAGTCGATGAGTTCCGACGAGCAGTACTTC; CDR3 protein: CAISESMSSDEQYF
D gene: TRBD2; J gene: TRBJ2-1; V gene: TRBV5-1; clone size: .; CDR3 DNA: TGCGCCAGCAGCTTGGTGTCCGGCGGGAGCTCCTACAATGAGCAGTTCTTC; CDR3 protein: CASSLVSGGSSYNEQFF
D gene: .; J gene: TRBJ1-5; V gene: TRBV13; clone size: .; CDR3 DNA: TGTGCCAGCAGCCAACCAGGGGGCAATCAGCCCCAGCATTTT; CDR3 protein: CASSQPGGNQPQHF
D gene: .; J gene: TRBJ1-4; V gene: TRBV11-2; clone size: .; CDR3 DNA: TGTGCCAGCAGCCCGGGGCCAACTAATGAAAAACTGTTTTTT; CDR3 protein: CASSPGPTNEKLFF
D gene: TRBD1; J gene: TRBJ1-1; V gene: TRBV18; clone size: .; CDR3 DNA: TGTGCCAGCTCACCGACAGGGGAGAACACTGAAGCTTTCTTT; CDR3 protein: CASSPTGENTEAFF
D gene: TRBD1; J gene: TRBJ1-2; V gene: TRBV5-1; clone size: .; CDR3 DNA: TGCGCCAGCAGCTACCAGGGGGAGGATGGCTACACCTTC; CDR3 protein: CASSYQGEDGYTF
D gene: .; J gene: TRBJ2-7; V gene: TRBV10-1; clone size: .; CDR3 DNA: TGCGCCAGCAGTGAGTCTCGAGACAGTACCCTCTACGAGCAGTACTTC; CDR3 protein: CASSESRDSTLYEQYF
D gene: .; J gene: TRBJ2-5; V gene: TRBV11-3; clone size: .; CDR3 DNA: TGTGCCAGCAGCCTTTCCACAGAGACCCAGTACTTC; CDR3 protein: CASSLSTETQYF
D gene: TRBD1; J gene: TRBJ2-7; V gene: TRBV7-8; clone size: .; CDR3 DNA: TGTGCCAGCAGCTACCTAGTGGGACAGAGTTTGAGCTACGAGCAGTACTTC; CDR3 protein: CASSYLVGQSLSYEQYF
D gene: .; J gene: TRBJ1-2; V gene: TRBV10-1; clone size: once; CDR3 DNA: TGCGCCAGCAGTGGACAACAAAACTATGGCTACACCTTC; CDR3 protein: CASSGQQNYGYTF
D gene: TRBD1; J gene: TRBJ1-4; V gene: TRBV7-2; clone size: .; CDR3 DNA: TGTGCCAGCAGCTTAGCGTGGGACAGGGTGCTGTTTTTT; CDR3 protein: CASSLAWDRVLFF
D gene: TRBD1; J gene: TRBJ1-5; V gene: TRBV28; clone size: .; CDR3 DNA: TGTGCCAGCAGTCTTAGGACAGGGGGCGGTCAGCCCCAGCATTTT; CDR3 protein: CASSLRTGGGQPQHF
D gene: .; J gene: TRBJ1-5; V gene: TRBV19; clone size: .; CDR3 DNA: TGTGCCACCGGAAGACGGGAGAACAGGGAGCGCAATCAGCCCCAGCATTTT; CDR3 protein: CATGRRENRERNQPQHF
D gene: .; J gene: TRBJ2-6; V gene: TRBV18; clone size: few; CDR3 DNA: TGTGCCAGCTCACCAAGGACAGCCGATGGCACTGGGGCCAACGTCCTGACTTTC; CDR3 protein: CASSPRTADGTGANVLTF
D gene: TRBD1; J gene: TRBJ2-2; V gene: TRBV7-9; clone size: .; CDR3 DNA: TGTGCCAGCAGCCCACTGGGACAGGGGGCTGCCGGGGAGCTGTTTTTT; CDR3 protein: CASSPLGQGAAGELFF
D gene: .; J gene: TRBJ2-3; V gene: TRBV6-1; clone size: .; CDR3 DNA: TGTGCCAGCCGAACGAGCCCTAGCACAGATACGCAGTATTTT; CDR3 protein: CASRTSPSTDTQYF
D gene: .; J gene: TRBJ1-2; V gene: TRBV28; clone size: many; CDR3 DNA: TGTGCCAGTCGAACCCTAGGGTCCGGGACCTTC; CDR3 protein: CASRTLGSGTF
D gene: TRBD2; J gene: TRBJ2-1; V gene: TRBV28; clone size: .; CDR3 DNA: TGTGCCAGCAGCCGGGGGGTTCACAATGAGCAGTTCTTC; CDR3 protein: CASSRGVHNEQFF